These 15 T cell receptor beta chains share one sample of origin, sequenced in a study of T cells after posttransplantation cyclophosphamide. The repertoire was sequenced with immunoSEQ multiplex PCR; TCRdb's copy has only in-frame clones and lacks some. Here the sample spans some 49,000 clones, 92% being singletons. Sequencing was done on a sample of PBMCs. Source of these receptors: a woman aged 45-65 years in good health and a related stem cell transplant donor.

The rearrangement uses TRBV9 and TRBJ2-1; perhaps TRBD2 as D (5 bases). The CDR3 loop spans 14 amino acids. Trimming stripped 0 bases from V and 9 bases from J, with 13 bases between. Germline CDR1 reads SGDLS; CDR2 reads YYNGEE. CDR3 nucleotides: TGTGCCAGCAGCGTAGAGCGGTCCCCGGGTGAGCAGTTCTTC. Protein product: CASSVERSPGEQFF.

The chain has TRBV11-2 and TRBJ2-1, with D possibly being TRBD2 (7 bases). Trimming took 8 bases from V and 3 from J, leaving 17 bases between them. CDR3 length equals 15 residues. Germline V gene data show CDR1 as SGHAT and CDR2 as FQNNGV. Written as DNA, the CDR3 is TGTGCCAGCGAGTTTGGGGGGGACAACTACAATGAGCAGTTCTTC. Its translation: CASEFGGDNYNEQFF.

The V call is TRBV6-5, the J call TRBJ2-7; 7 bases map to TRBD1. J gave up 3 bases and V 1 base, and 3 bases lay outside the gene matches. This CDR3 contains 14 residues. CDR1 is MNHEY and CDR2 is SVGAGI in the germline V gene. The chain's CDR3 is CASSYLGQYYEQYF. CDR3 in DNA: TGTGCCAGCAGTTACTTGGGACAGTACTACGAGCAGTACTTC.

The chain uses TRBV7-6 and TRBJ1-4, with 10 bases fitting TRBD1. CDR3 length: 14 amino acids. V was clipped by 3 bases and J by 8 bases; unmatched bases: 3. Germline V gene sequence: CDR1 SGHVS, CDR2 FNYEAQ. The CDR3 sequence is CASSFGQGGEKLFF. CDR3 nucleotide sequence: TGTGCCAGCAGCTTTGGACAGGGGGGGGAAAAACTGTTTTTT.

The V call is TRBV10-1, the J call TRBJ2-1; 8 bases agree with TRBD1. The CDR3 runs to 14 residues. V gave up 5 bases and J gave up 7 bases; unmatched junction bases: 7. The germline V gene encodes CDR1 WNHNN and CDR2 SYGVQD (reference sequence). In DNA, the CDR3 is TGCGCCAGCAGTCCCGGGGACAGGTGGAATGAGCAGTTCTTC. Amino acid sequence: CASSPGDRWNEQFF.

The V and J genes are TRBV5-5 and TRBJ1-1; D is undetermined. Trimming pared 3 bases from V and 5 bases from J, leaving 17 bases between. The CDR3 covers 15 residues. The germline V gene encodes CDR1 SGHKS and CDR2 YYEKEE (reference sequence). CDR3 sequence (DNA): TGTGCCAGCAGCTCATTGACGGGGAGTGGAACTGAAGCTTTCTTT. This gives the protein CASSSLTGSGTEAFF.

J is TRBJ2-7 and V is TRBV29-1, with TRBD1 matching 9 bases. Germline trimming cut 7 bases from V and 12 bases from J; bases unmatched to any gene: 10. The length of the CDR3 is 11 residues. Looked up from germline, CDR1 is SQVTM and CDR2 is ANQGSEA. This CDR3 is CSARQGGEMYF. In DNA, the CDR3 is TGCAGCGCAAGACAGGGGGGAGAAATGTACTTC.

The V gene is TRBV5-6, the J gene TRBJ2-7; 9 nucleotides agree with TRBD1. Per the germline V gene, CDR1 is SGHDT and CDR2 is YYEEEE. V lost 3 bases and J lost 6; bases outside the gene matches: 10. CDR3 size: 15 residues. CDR3 coding DNA: TGTGCCAGCAGCTCTGGAGGGACAGGGAGTGCCGAGCAGTACTTC. This gives the protein CASSSGGTGSAEQYF.

The chain combines TRBV27 with TRBJ2-3; 8 bases are a match to TRBD1. Trimming cost V 5 bases and J 2 bases; bases outside gene matches: 6. CDR3 size: 15 residues. Germline values: CDR1 MNHEY, CDR2 SMNVEV (reference sequence). CDR3 nucleotides: TGTGCCAGCAGTCCGGGACAGGCTTACACAGATACGCAGTATTTT. It specifies CASSPGQAYTDTQYF.

This chain uses TRBV6-1 with TRBJ1-1, with D possibly matching TRBD1 (5 bases). The V end was cut by 2 bases, the J end by 3 bases, with 13 bases between. Germline V CDR1 and CDR2: MNHNS, SASEGT. There are 15 residues in the CDR3. CDR3 bases: TGTGCCAGCAGTGAAACACAGGTTTGGGACACTGAAGCTTTCTTT. Protein: CASSETQVWDTEAFF.

The genes are TRBV6-5 and TRBJ1-2, with 7 bases that match TRBD1. V shed 5 bases, J shed 7 bases, and the junction held 10 bases outside the gene matches. The CDR3 spans 14 residues. Germline values: CDR1 MNHEY, CDR2 SVGAGI. In nucleotides, the CDR3 is TGTGCCAGCAGTACCCGACAGGGTAGAGGTGGCTACACCTTC. Protein sequence: CASSTRQGRGGYTF.

The rearrangement uses TRBV19 and TRBJ2-2; 8 nucleotides line up with TRBD2. In germline, CDR1 is LNHDA, CDR2 SQIVND (reference sequence). J gave up 3 bases and V 3 bases, and 6 bases lay outside the gene matches. The length of the CDR3 is 16 residues. The CDR3 reads CASSIRFGRDTGELFF. The CDR3 DNA reads as TGTGCCAGTAGTATCCGTTTCGGGAGGGACACCGGGGAGCTGTTTTTT.

The chain carries TRBV2 and TRBJ1-1, with D maybe TRBD1 (5 bases). Per the germline V gene, CDR1 is SNHLY and CDR2 is FYNNEI. CDR3 length: 14 residues. Trimming pared 4 bases from V and 6 bases from J, leaving 15 bases between. CDR3 in amino acids: CASSVEQGTAEAFF. DNA for the CDR3: TGTGCCAGCAGTGTAGAGCAGGGTACCGCTGAAGCTTTCTTT.

The CDR3 DNA reads as TGTGCCAGCAGCCAAGATTGGGGGGGCCTAGCGGGCTTCTCGGGGGAGCAGTACTTC. Encoded protein: CASSQDWGGLAGFSGEQYF. This chain links TRBV14 with TRBJ2-7; TRBD2 matches 8 bases. Germline V gene sequence: CDR1 SGHDN, CDR2 FVKESK. The CDR3 has 19 amino acids. The ends lost 0 bases at V and 7 bases at J; junction bases unmatched: 20.

This chain links TRBV7-9 with TRBJ1-4, with D possibly matching TRBD1 (6 bases). The germline V gene has CDR1 SEHNR and CDR2 FQNEAQ (reference sequence). V dropped 4 bases and J dropped 6 bases, with 12 bases sitting between them. The CDR3 length is 14 residues. CDR3 loop: CASSWTVIDEKLFF. The CDR3 bases are TGTGCCAGCAGCTGGACAGTTATTGATGAAAAACTGTTTTTT.